Each of the 14 T cell receptor beta chains below was sequenced from the same sample in a study of OX40 agonist ivuxolimab in advanced cancers. Clones were sequenced by immunoSEQ multiplex PCR, and TCRdb holds only the in-frame ones, with some missing. The sample records fewer than 80,000 clones, 91% being singletons. The sample in question was CD4+ or CD8+ T cells sorted from blood, obtained in a trial of the OX40 agonist ivuxolimab. These receptors were taken from an adult with an advanced solid tumor such as melanoma, head and neck, liver or kidney cancer.

The rearrangement joins TRBV5-1 to TRBJ2-7, with 11 bases that match TRBD1. The CDR3 totals 15 residues. Trimming removed 2 bases from V and 4 bases from J; junction bases left unmatched: 5. Germline V gene data show CDR1 as SGHRS and CDR2 as YFSETQ. CDR3 residues: CASSLTGTGGYEQYF. The CDR3 bases are TGCGCCAGCAGCTTAACCGGGACAGGGGGTTACGAGCAGTACTTC.

The chain employs TRBV6-5 and TRBJ1-1, with unresolved D. Germline values: CDR1 MNHEY, CDR2 SVGAGI. V lost 2 bases to trimming and J lost 1 base, with 14 bases between them. CDR3 length: 16 residues. CDR3 nucleotides: TGTGCCAGCAGTTACGCGGAAGGTCTTGGGAACACTGAAGCTTTCTTT. Translation: CASSYAEGLGNTEAFF.

This rearrangement joins TRBV19 to TRBJ2-7; possibly TRBD1 or TRBD2 for D (6 bases each). V lost 6 bases, J lost 3 bases, and 15 bases lay in between. The germline V gene has CDR1 LNHDA and CDR2 SQIVND (reference sequence). The CDR3 has 14 amino acids. The CDR3 spells CASSPTGGLYEQYF. The CDR3 nucleotides read TGTGCCAGTAGCCCCACCGGGGGCCTCTACGAGCAGTACTTC.

V usage is TRBV27 and J usage is TRBJ1-2; TRBD1 matches at 8 bases. Germline V CDR1 and CDR2: MNHEY, SMNVEV (reference sequence). This CDR3 has 15 amino acids. V lost 4 bases, J lost 6 bases, and 10 bases stayed unmatched. The CDR3 region has the DNA TGTGCCAGCAGTTCAAGGGTGGACAGGGACGATGGCTACACCTTC. This sequence encodes CASSSRVDRDDGYTF.

The J gene is TRBJ2-3, the V gene TRBV11-2, with D maybe TRBD1 (6 bases). Germline values: CDR1 SGHAT, CDR2 FQNNGV. The CDR3 consists of 14 residues. V was pared by 8 bases and J by 2 bases, with 14 bases between. The CDR3 coding sequence is TGTGCCAGCGGACACAGGGATGCCACAGATACGCAGTATTTT. Translation gives CASGHRDATDTQYF.

This clone was recorded a few times. The chain recombines TRBV15 with TRBJ2-1; the match to TRBD1 covers 7 bases. Germline V gene lookup returns CDR1 LNHNV and CDR2 YYDKDF (reference sequence). This CDR3 contains 17 residues. V trimming: 0 bases; J trimming: 3 bases; junction bases outside the gene matches: 8. The CDR3 nucleotides are TGTGCCACCAGCAGAGATGGCTTGGGACAGAACTACAATGAGCAGTTCTTC. Amino acid sequence: CATSRDGLGQNYNEQFF. Supplemented by reference TRBV15 and TRBJ2-1, the full variable domain reads DAMVIQNPRYQVTQFGKPVTLSCSQTLNHNVMYWYQQKSSQAPKLLFHYYDKDFNNEADTPDNFQSRRPNTSFCFLDIRSPGLGDTAMYLCATSRDGLGQNYNEQFFGPGTRLTVL.

The chain employs TRBV6-5 and TRBJ2-5; no firm D call. Germline-derived CDR1 and CDR2 are MNHEY and SVGAGI. The CDR3 contains 15 residues. Trimming shortened V by 2 bases and J by 2 bases, and 12 bases separated the two germline ends. The CDR3 loop reads CASSYAGSEQETQYF. The CDR3, as DNA: TGTGCCAGCAGTTACGCCGGGTCGGAACAAGAGACCCAGTACTTC.

The rearrangement uses TRBV2 and TRBJ2-7, with TRBD1 as a possible D gene (5 bases). CDR3 size: 12 residues. V was clipped by 7 bases and J by 3 bases, with 10 bases between them. Germline CDR1 SNHLY, CDR2 FYNNEI. The DNA for the CDR3 is TGTGCCAGCACGGACATGGGCTACGAGCAGTACTTC. Translation: CASTDMGYEQYF.

CDR3 sequence: CASSFGQGIYGYTF. In nucleotides, the CDR3 is TGTGCCAGCAGCTTCGGGCAGGGCATCTATGGCTACACCTTC. The V gene is TRBV11-3, the J gene TRBJ1-2; a possible D gene is TRBD1 (5 bases). The CDR3 sequence is 14 residues long. With 3 bases removed from V and 4 bases from J, the gap between germline ends came to 12 bases. Per germline, CDR1 SGHNT and CDR2 YENEEA. Full variable domain (remainder filled in from reference TRBV11-3 and TRBJ1-2): EAGVVQSPRYKIIEKKQPVAFWCNPISGHNTLYWYLQNLGQGPELLIRYENEEAVDDSQLPKDRFSAERLKGVDSTLKIQPAELGDSAVYLCASSFGQGIYGYTFGSGTRLTVV.

The V call is TRBV7-9, the J call TRBJ2-5, with D possibly TRBD1 on 5 matching bases. CDR1 is SEHNR, CDR2 FQNEAQ, per germline (reference sequence). V was pared by 3 bases and J by 1 base, with 9 bases between. This CDR3 comprises 14 residues. CDR3 sequence: CASSLGLSQETQYF. The CDR3 DNA reads TGTGCCAGCAGCTTGGGGCTATCCCAAGAGACCCAGTACTTC. The full variable domain, with the rest looked up from reference TRBV7-9 and TRBJ2-5, is DTGVSQNPRHKITKRGQNVTFRCDPISEHNRLYWYRQTLGQGPEFLTYFQNEAQLEKSRLLSDRFSAERPKGSFSTLEIQRTEQGDSAMYLCASSLGLSQETQYFGPGTRLLVL.

This chain connects TRBV5-6 to TRBJ2-2; possibly TRBD1 for D (6 bases). Trimming left V 0 bases short and J 4 bases short, with 13 bases between. CDR3 length: 16 amino acids. Germline-derived CDR1 and CDR2 are SGHDT and YYEEEE. DNA of the CDR3: TGTGCCAGCAGCTTGGCCTTAACAGGGTTCACCGGGGAGCTGTTTTTT. This gives the protein CASSLALTGFTGELFF.

The genes are TRBV28 and TRBJ2-7; D not resolved. The CDR3 totals 15 residues. Germline values: CDR1 MDHEN, CDR2 SYDVKM. Trimming took 3 bases from V and 0 from J, leaving 12 bases between them. The CDR3 spells CASSLFQLGSYEQYF. The CDR3 nucleotides read TGTGCCAGCAGTTTGTTTCAGCTCGGCTCCTACGAGCAGTACTTC. The full variable domain, in which reference TRBV28 and TRBJ2-7 provide the parts outside the CDR3, is DVKVTQSSRYLVKRTGEKVFLECVQDMDHENMFWYRQDPGLGLRLIYFSYDVKMKEKGDIPEGYSVSREKKERFSLILESASTNQTSMYLCASSLFQLGSYEQYFGPGTRLTVT.

This clone was seen once. The V and J genes are TRBV6-6 and TRBJ2-5, with D perhaps matching TRBD1 or TRBD2 (5 bases each). Germline lookup yields CDR1 MNHNY and CDR2 SVGAGI (reference sequence). V was cut by 2 bases and J by 5 bases, with 18 bases left in between. The length of the CDR3 is 16 residues. In DNA, the CDR3 is TGTGCCAGCAGTTACAGAGGGACGTTCCGCGGGGAGACCCAGTACTTC. Translated: CASSYRGTFRGETQYF.

This clone was recorded only once. The V and J genes are TRBV9 and TRBJ2-5, with 9 bases fitting TRBD2. The DNA end is a closer match to TRBJ2-7, so the J assignment may be wrong. Germline V gene sequence: CDR1 SGDLS, CDR2 YYNGEE. This CDR3 is 14 amino acids long. The CDR3 DNA reads as TGTGCCAGCAGCGTAGGCGGGAGGGCTTACGAGCAGTACTTC. The encoded protein is CASSVGGRAYEQYF.